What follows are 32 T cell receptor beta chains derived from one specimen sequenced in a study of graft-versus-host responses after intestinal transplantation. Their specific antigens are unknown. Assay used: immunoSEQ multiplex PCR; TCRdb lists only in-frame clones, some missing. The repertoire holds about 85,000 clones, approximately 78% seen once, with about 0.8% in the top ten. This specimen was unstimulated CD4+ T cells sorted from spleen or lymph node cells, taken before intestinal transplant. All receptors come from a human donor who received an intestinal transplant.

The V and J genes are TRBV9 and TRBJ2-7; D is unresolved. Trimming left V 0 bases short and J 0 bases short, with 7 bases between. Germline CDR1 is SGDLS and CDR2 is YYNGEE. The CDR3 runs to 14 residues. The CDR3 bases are TGTGCCAGCAGCGTAGGGCAGATCTCCTACGAGCAGTACTTC. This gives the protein CASSVGQISYEQYF.

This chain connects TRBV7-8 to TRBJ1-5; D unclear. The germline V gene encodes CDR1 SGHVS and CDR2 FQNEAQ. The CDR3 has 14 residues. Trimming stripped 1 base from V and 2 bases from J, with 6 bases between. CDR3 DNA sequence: TGTGCCAGCAGCTTAGACCCAGGCAATCAGCCCCAGCATTTT. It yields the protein CASSLDPGNQPQHF.

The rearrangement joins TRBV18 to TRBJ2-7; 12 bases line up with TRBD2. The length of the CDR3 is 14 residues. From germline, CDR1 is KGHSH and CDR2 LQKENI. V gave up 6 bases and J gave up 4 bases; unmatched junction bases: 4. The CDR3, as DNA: TGTGCCAGCTCGCAGGGACTAGCGGGTTACGAGCAGTACTTC. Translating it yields CASSQGLAGYEQYF.

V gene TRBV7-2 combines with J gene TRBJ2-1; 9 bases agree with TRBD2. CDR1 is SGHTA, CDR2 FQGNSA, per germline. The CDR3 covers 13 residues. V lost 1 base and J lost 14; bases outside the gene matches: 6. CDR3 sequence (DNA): TGTGCCAGCAGCTTAGAGAGGCTAGCGGGGAAGTTCTTC. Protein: CASSLERLAGKFF.

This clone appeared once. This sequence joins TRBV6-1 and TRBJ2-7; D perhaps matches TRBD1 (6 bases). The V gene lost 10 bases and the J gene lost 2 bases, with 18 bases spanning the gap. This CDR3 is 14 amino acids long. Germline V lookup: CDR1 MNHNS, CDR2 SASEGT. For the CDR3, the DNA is TGTGCCATCAAGGACAGTCGATTCCCCTACGAGCAGTACTTC. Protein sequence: CAIKDSRFPYEQYF.

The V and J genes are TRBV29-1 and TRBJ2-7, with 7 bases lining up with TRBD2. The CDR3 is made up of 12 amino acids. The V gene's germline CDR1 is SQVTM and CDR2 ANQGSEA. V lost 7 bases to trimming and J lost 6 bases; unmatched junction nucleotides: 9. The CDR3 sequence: CSARGGPTEQYF. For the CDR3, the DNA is TGCAGCGCTAGGGGAGGGCCGACCGAGCAGTACTTC.

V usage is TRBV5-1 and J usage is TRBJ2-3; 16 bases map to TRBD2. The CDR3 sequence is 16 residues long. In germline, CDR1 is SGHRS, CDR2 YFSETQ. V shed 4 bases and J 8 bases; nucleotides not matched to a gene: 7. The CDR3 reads CASSAGLAGGQGTQYF. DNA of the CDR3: TGCGCCAGCAGCGCGGGACTAGCGGGGGGGCAGGGTACGCAGTATTTT.

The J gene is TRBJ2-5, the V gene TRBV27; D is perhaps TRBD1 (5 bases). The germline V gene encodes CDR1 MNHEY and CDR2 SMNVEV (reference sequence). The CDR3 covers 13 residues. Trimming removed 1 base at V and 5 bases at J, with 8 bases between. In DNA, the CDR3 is TGTGCCAGCAGTTTATTGGGGCGGGAGACCCAGTACTTC. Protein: CASSLLGRETQYF.

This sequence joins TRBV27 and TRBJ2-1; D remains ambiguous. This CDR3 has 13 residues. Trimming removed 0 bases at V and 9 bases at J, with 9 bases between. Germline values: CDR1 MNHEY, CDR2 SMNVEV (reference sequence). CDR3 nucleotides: TGTGCCAGCAGTTTATCTTACATTTCTGAGCAGTTCTTC. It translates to CASSLSYISEQFF.

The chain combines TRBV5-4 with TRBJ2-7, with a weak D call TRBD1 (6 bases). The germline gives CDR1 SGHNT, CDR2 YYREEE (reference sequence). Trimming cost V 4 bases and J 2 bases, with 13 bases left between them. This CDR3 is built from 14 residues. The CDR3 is CASSRTATTYEQYF. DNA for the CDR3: TGTGCCAGCAGCCGGACAGCGACCACCTACGAGCAGTACTTC.

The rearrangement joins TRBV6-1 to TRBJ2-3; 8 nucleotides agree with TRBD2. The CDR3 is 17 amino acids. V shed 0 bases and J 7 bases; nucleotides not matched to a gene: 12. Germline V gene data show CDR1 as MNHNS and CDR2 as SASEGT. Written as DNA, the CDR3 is TGTGCCAGCAGTGAAGCTTCCCCGAGCGGGAGTGTGAATACGCAGTATTTT. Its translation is CASSEASPSGSVNTQYF.

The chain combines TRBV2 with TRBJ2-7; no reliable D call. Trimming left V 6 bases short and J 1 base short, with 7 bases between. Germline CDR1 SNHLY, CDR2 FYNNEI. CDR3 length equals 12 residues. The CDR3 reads CASSSGSYEQYF. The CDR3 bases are TGTGCCAGCAGCTCCGGGTCCTACGAGCAGTACTTC.

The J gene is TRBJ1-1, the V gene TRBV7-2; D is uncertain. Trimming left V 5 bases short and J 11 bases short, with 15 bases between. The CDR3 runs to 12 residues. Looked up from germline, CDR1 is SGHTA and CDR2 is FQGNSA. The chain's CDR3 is CASSASQRRAFF. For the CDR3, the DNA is TGTGCCAGCAGCGCAAGCCAGCGGAGGGCTTTCTTT.

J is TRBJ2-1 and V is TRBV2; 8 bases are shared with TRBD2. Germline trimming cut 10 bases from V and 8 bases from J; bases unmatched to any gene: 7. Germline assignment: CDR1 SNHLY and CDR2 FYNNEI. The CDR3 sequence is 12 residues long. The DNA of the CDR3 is TGTGCCAAAGGGACTAGTAGAGATGAGCAGTTCTTC. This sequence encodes CAKGTSRDEQFF.

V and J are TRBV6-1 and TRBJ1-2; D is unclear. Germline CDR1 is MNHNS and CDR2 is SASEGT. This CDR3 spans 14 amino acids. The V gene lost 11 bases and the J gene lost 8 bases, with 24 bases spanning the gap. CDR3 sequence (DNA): TGTGCCCCAGCGAATCGTGCAGGCCCGGGAGGCTACACCTTC. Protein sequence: CAPANRAGPGGYTF.

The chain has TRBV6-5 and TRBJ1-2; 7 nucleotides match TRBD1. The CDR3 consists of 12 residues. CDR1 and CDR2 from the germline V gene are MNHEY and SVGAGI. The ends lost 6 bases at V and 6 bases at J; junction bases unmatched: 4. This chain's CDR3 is CASSLTGHGYTF. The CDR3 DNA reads TGTGCCAGCAGCCTGACAGGGCATGGCTACACCTTC.

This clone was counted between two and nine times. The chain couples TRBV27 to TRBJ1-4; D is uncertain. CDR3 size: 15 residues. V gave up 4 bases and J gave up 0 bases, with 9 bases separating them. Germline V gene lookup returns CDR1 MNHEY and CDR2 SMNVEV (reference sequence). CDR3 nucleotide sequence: TGTGCCAGCAGTTACAGTTATGCAACTAATGAAAAACTGTTTTTT. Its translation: CASSYSYATNEKLFF.

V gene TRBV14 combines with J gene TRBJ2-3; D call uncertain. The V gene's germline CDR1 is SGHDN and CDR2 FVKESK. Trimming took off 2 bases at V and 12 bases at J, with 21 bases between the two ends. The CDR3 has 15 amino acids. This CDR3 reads CASSQNLRVMSSQYF. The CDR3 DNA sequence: TGTGCCAGCAGCCAAAACCTCCGGGTAATGAGCTCACAGTATTTT.

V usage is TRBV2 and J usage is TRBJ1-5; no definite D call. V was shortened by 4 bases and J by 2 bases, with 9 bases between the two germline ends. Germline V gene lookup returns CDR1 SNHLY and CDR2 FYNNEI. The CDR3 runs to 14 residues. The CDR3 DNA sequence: TGTGCCAGCAGTGCGGGGTTTCGCAATCAGCCCCAGCATTTT. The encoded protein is CASSAGFRNQPQHF.

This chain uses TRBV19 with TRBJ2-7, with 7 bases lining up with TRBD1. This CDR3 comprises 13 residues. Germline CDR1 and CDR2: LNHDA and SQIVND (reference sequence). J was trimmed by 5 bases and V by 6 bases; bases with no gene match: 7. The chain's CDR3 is CASRLQGRDEQYF. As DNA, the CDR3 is TGTGCCAGTAGATTACAGGGGCGCGACGAGCAGTACTTC.

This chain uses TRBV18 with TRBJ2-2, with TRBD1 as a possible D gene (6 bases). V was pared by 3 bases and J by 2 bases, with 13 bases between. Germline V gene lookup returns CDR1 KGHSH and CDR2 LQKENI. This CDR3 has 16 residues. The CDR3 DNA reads TGTGCCAGCTCACCCCCGACAGGAGACAACACCGGGGAGCTGTTTTTT. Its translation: CASSPPTGDNTGELFF.

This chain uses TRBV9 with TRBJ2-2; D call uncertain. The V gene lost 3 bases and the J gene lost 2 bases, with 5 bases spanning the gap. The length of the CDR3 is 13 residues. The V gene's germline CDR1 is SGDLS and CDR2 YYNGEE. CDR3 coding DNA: TGTGCCAGCAGCGCCGGTAACACCGGGGAGCTGTTTTTT. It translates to CASSAGNTGELFF. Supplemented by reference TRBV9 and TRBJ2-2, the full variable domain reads DSGVTQTPKHLITATGQRVTLRCSPRSGDLSVYWYQQSLDQGLQFLIQYYNGEERAKGNILERFSAQQFPDLHSELNLSSLELGDSALYFCASSAGNTGELFFGEGSRLTVL.

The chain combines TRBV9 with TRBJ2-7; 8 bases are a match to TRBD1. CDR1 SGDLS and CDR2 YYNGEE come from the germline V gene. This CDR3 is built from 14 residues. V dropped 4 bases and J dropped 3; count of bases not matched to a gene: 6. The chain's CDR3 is CASSPGTGDYEQYF. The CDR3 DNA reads TGTGCCAGCAGCCCCGGGACAGGTGACTACGAGCAGTACTTC.

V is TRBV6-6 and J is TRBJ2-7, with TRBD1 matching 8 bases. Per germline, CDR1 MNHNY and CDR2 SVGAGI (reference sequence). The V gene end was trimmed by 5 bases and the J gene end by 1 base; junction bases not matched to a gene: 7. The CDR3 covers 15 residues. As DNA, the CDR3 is TGTGCCAGCAGTGGGCCGGGACAGGTATCCTACGAGCAGTACTTC. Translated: CASSGPGQVSYEQYF.

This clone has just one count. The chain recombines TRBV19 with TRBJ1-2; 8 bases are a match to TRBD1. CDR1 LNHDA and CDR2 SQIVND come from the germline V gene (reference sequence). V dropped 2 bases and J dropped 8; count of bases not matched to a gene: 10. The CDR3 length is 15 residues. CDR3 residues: CASSIWGQAGGGYTF. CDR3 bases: TGTGCCAGTAGTATATGGGGACAGGCTGGTGGAGGCTACACCTTC.

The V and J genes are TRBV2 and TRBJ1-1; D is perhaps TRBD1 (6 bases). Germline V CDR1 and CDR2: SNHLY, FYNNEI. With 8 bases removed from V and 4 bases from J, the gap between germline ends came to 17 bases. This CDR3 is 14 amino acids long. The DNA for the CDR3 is TGTGCCAGCCTCAGCCAGGGGAAGGGCACTGAAGCTTTCTTT. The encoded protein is CASLSQGKGTEAFF.

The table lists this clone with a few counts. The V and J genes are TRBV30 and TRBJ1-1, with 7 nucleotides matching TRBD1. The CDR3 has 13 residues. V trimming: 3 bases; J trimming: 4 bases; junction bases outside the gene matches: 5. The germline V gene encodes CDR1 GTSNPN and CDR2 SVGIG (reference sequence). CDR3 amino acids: CAWRTGLFTEAFF. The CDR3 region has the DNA TGTGCCTGGAGGACAGGGTTGTTCACTGAAGCTTTCTTT.

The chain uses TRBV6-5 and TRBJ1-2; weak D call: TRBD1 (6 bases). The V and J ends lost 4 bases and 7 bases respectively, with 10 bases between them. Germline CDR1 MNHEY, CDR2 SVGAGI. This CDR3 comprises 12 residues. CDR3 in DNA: TGTGCCAGCAGTTCCGTAGGGGGTGGCTACACCTTC. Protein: CASSSVGGGYTF.

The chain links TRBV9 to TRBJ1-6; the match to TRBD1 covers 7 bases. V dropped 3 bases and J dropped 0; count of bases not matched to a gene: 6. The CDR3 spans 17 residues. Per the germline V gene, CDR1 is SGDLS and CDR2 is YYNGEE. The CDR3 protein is CASSGNRGRSYNSPLHF. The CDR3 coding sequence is TGTGCCAGCAGCGGAAACAGGGGCCGCTCCTATAATTCACCCCTCCACTTT. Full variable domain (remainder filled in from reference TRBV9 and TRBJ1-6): DSGVTQTPKHLITATGQRVTLRCSPRSGDLSVYWYQQSLDQGLQFLIQYYNGEERAKGNILERFSAQQFPDLHSELNLSSLELGDSALYFCASSGNRGRSYNSPLHFGNGTRLTVT.

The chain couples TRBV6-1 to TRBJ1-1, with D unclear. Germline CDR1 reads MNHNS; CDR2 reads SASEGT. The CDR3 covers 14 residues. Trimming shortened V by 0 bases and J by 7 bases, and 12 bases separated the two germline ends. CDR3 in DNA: TGTGCCAGCAGTGAAGCGTTTCTCAGGAATGAAGCTTTCTTT. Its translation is CASSEAFLRNEAFF.

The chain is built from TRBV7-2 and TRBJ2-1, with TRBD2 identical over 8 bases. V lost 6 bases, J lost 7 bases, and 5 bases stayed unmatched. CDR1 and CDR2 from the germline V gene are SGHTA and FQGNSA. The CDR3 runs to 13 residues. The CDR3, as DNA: TGTGCCAGCAGTCCAGCGGGAGCTAATGAGCAGTTCTTC. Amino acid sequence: CASSPAGANEQFF. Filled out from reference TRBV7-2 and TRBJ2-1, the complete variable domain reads GAGVSQSPSNKVTEKGKDVELRCDPISGHTALYWYRQSLGQGLEFLIYFQGNSAPDKSGLPSDRFSAERTGGSVSTLTIQRTQQEDSAVYLCASSPAGANEQFFGPGTRLTVL.

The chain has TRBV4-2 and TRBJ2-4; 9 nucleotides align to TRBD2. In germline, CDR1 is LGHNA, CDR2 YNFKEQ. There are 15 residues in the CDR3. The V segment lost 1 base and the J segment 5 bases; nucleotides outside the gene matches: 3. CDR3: CASSQVSSGENIQYF. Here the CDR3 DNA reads TGTGCCAGCAGCCAAGTCTCTAGCGGGGAAAACATTCAGTACTTC.